The subject of this entry is one T cell receptor (beta chain). The source of the sample is a study of T cells in Graves' hyperthyroidism and ophthalmopathy. It was RNA transcripts that yielded the amplified TCR beta CDR3 regions. HTBI primers drove first-round RT-PCR of the TCR CDR3. A single record per CDR3 protein comes from TCRdb applying MiXCR to the multiplex PCR reads. The sample lists about 520,000 distinct CDR3 sequences, 20% occurring once. Patients were excluded because of uncontrolled infection, other autoimmune disease, pregnancy or lactation. V was clipped by 6 bases and J by 1 base, with 12 bases between them. Germline V CDR1 and CDR2: SGHTA, FQGNSA. The CDR3 consists of 14 residues.

Sequencing was done on a sample of blood. The J gene is TRBJ2-5, the V gene TRBV7-2, with D possibly being TRBD2 (5 bases). The sequence derives from a man younger than 35 with Graves' hyperthyroidism. The DNA of the CDR3 is TGTGCCAGCAGACAAAGACGGGGCCAAGAGACCCAGTACTTC. Translation gives CASRQRRGQETQYF.